Presented here are 27 T cell receptor beta chains from one specimen sequenced in a study of read filtering for tumor transcriptome and immune sequencing. Molecular barcoded adaptors covering alpha/delta and beta/gamma chains were used on roughly 400 ng RNA. MiXCR, applied by TCRdb to the reads, yields one record per CDR3 protein. The sample holds 39,000 or so distinct CDR3 sequences, approximately 15% seen once. Material: a population of CD138-negative cells sorted from bone marrow. The origin of the receptors is a donor aged 40 or over with multiple myeloma.

In this sample, this clonotype turned up many times. The chain combines TRBV28 with TRBJ2-7, with D unclear. Trimming stripped 3 bases from V and 0 bases from J, with 6 bases between. Germline V gene sequence: CDR1 MDHEN, CDR2 SYDVKM. The CDR3 is made up of 13 amino acids. The CDR3 here is CASSFRSSYEQYF. DNA of the CDR3: TGTGCCAGCAGTTTCCGGAGCTCCTACGAGCAGTACTTC.

Many counts were recorded for this clonotype. V usage is TRBV4-2 and J usage is TRBJ2-7; 9 bases match TRBD2. Germline lookup yields CDR1 LGHNA and CDR2 YNFKEQ. The CDR3 runs 15 residues. Trimming took 0 bases from V and 1 from J; bases not matched to a gene: 1. As DNA, the CDR3 is TGTGCCAGCAGCCAAGATCTAGCGGGGTCCTACGAGCAGTACTTC. Its translation: CASSQDLAGSYEQYF.

A note on this clonotype: One base away lies a much larger clone, so this may be a sequencing read error. Lacking the conserved final phenylalanine or tryptophan, this CDR3 likely reflects a read error. The chain joins TRBV6-5 to TRBJ2-2, with D perhaps given as TRBD1 or TRBD2 (7 bases each). V lost 2 bases and J 4 bases, leaving 11 bases between the germline ends. The CDR3 consists of 15 residues. Germline loops: CDR1 MNHEY, CDR2 SVGAGI. The DNA of the CDR3 is TGTGCCAGCAGTTACGCCAGGGGGGGCACCGGGGAGCTGTTTCTT. Amino acid sequence: CASSYARGGTGELFL.

The V gene is TRBV20-1, the J gene TRBJ2-1; 8 bases match TRBD2. V lost 3 bases to trimming and J lost 6 bases; unmatched junction nucleotides: 10. The CDR3 runs 15 residues. Germline assignment: CDR1 DFQATT and CDR2 SNEGSKA (reference sequence). The CDR3 bases are TGCAGTGCTAGCGGTATTAGCGGGGCAACCAATGAGCAGTTCTTC. It translates to CSASGISGATNEQFF.

Many counts were recorded for this clonotype. The chain links TRBV20-1 to TRBJ1-1; D unclear. CDR3 length: 14 amino acids. CDR1 is DFQATT and CDR2 is SNEGSKA in the germline V gene (reference sequence). Trimming stripped 1 base from V and 5 bases from J, with 14 bases between. CDR3: CSARASSRPTEAFF. CDR3 nucleotides: TGCAGTGCTAGAGCCTCCTCGCGGCCAACTGAAGCTTTCTTT.

The chain has TRBV11-2 and TRBJ2-5; D is unresolved. Germline values: CDR1 SGHAT, CDR2 FQNNGV. The CDR3 loop spans 11 amino acids. V dropped 5 bases and J dropped 7 bases, with 8 bases sitting between them. The DNA of the CDR3 is TGTGCCAGCAGCCAGACAAGGACCCAGTACTTC. This gives the protein CASSQTRTQYF.

This clonotype was seen many times. The genes are TRBV7-9 and TRBJ1-1; 7 bases line up with TRBD1. Looked up from germline, CDR1 is SEHNR and CDR2 is FQNEAQ (reference sequence). This CDR3 is 15 amino acids long. V lost 5 bases and J lost 4; bases outside the gene matches: 10. Here the CDR3 DNA reads TGTGCCAGCAGCCTCCCTACCTCAGGGGGCACTGAAGCTTTCTTT. This sequence encodes CASSLPTSGGTEAFF. Full variable domain (remainder filled in from reference TRBV7-9 and TRBJ1-1): DTGVSQNPRHKITKRGQNVTFRCDPISEHNRLYWYRQTLGQGPEFLTYFQNEAQLEKSRLLSDRFSAERPKGSFSTLEIQRTEQGDSAMYLCASSLPTSGGTEAFFGQGTRLTVV.

This clonotype was seen more than once but under ten times. This clone may be a read error of a much larger clone one base away. J is TRBJ2-1 and V is TRBV20-1; D may be TRBD1 or TRBD2 (5 bases each). Germline lookup yields CDR1 DFQATT and CDR2 SNEGSKA (reference sequence). CDR3 length equals 14 residues. CDR3 protein: CSAPTEGWYNGQFF. The CDR3 DNA follows: TGCAGTGCCCCGACTGAGGGGTGGTACAATGGGCAGTTCTTC.

This clonotype was found a few times. A single base separates this from a much larger clone, so it may be a read error. The chain carries TRBV20-1 and TRBJ1-5; no clear D. Germline V gene data show CDR1 as DFQATT and CDR2 as SNEGSKA (reference sequence). The CDR3 extends over 14 amino acids. The CDR3 loop reads CSAKLLTSNQSQHF. In DNA form, the CDR3 reads TGCAGTGCTAAGCTGCTTACTAGCAATCAGTCCCAGCATTTT.

The gene calls are TRBV4-1 and TRBJ2-4, with D perhaps TRBD2 (6 bases). V was shortened by 3 bases and J by 6 bases, with 18 bases between the two germline ends. This CDR3 has 16 residues. The V gene's germline CDR1 is MGHRA and CDR2 YSYEKL. The CDR3 nucleotides read TGCGCCAGCAGCCAGTCTAGGCGGCGGGGATTAAACATTCAGTACTTC. Protein: CASSQSRRRGLNIQYF.

Of note for this clonotype: This clone may be a read error of a much larger clone one base away. The rearrangement joins TRBV27 to TRBJ1-2; D possibly corresponds to TRBD1 (5 bases). CDR1 is MNHEY and CDR2 is SMNVEV in the germline V gene (reference sequence). The CDR3 loop spans 14 amino acids. The CDR3 is CASSPGGTNYGYIF. CDR3 nucleotide sequence: TGTGCCAGCAGTCCAGGCGGGACTAACTATGGCTACATCTTC.

This clonotype showed up many times. The chain couples TRBV2 to TRBJ2-3; 8 bases agree with TRBD2. Germline CDR1 SNHLY, CDR2 FYNNEI. J gave up 0 bases and V 6 bases, and 8 bases lay outside the gene matches. This CDR3 has 16 residues. CDR3 in DNA: TGTGCCAGCAGGGCCCTCTTAGCGGGAAGCACAGATACGCAGTATTTT. Amino acids: CASRALLAGSTDTQYF. Looking up the rest from reference TRBV2 and TRBJ2-3 gives the full variable domain: EPEVTQTPSHQVTQMGQEVILRCVPISNHLYFYWYRQILGQKVEFLVSFYNNEISEKSEIFDDQFSVERPDGSNFTLKIRSTKLEDSAMYFCASRALLAGSTDTQYFGPGTRLTVL.

The V and J genes are TRBV7-9 and TRBJ2-2; 15 bases are shared with TRBD2. The germline V gene has CDR1 SEHNR and CDR2 FQNEAQ (reference sequence). The CDR3 is 18 residues long. V was pared by 2 bases and J by 3 bases, with 4 bases of the junction left unmatched. This chain's CDR3 is CASSLRGLAGGHTGELFF. The CDR3 region has the DNA TGTGCCAGCAGCTTACGGGGACTAGCGGGAGGCCACACCGGGGAGCTGTTTTTT.

Remarks on this clonotype: One end of the junction fails to match germline, which may point to a read error. The chain recombines TRBV3-1 with TRBJ2-7; D tentatively reads TRBD1 or TRBD2 (5 bases each). The CDR3 is 14 amino acids. Per the germline V gene, CDR1 is LGHDT and CDR2 is YNNKEL (reference sequence). The CDR3 DNA follows: TGTCCCAGCAGCCCGGGGCAGGGAATGGGGGAGCAGTACTTC. Its protein is CPSSPGQGMGEQYF.

With regard to this clonotype: The junction shows a germline mismatch at one end, possibly a read error. Written as DNA, the CDR3 is TGCGCCAGCATCTTGGATGGGACAGGGTACTCGACTAGTGAAAAACTGTTTTTT. Its translation: CASILDGTGYSTSEKLFF. This chain uses TRBV5-1 with TRBJ1-4, with TRBD1 matching over 9 bases. CDR3 length: 18 residues. Germline assignment: CDR1 SGHRS and CDR2 YFSETQ.

This clonotype has at least ten counts. The genes are TRBV5-5 and TRBJ2-1; perhaps TRBD2 as D (6 bases). Germline V gives CDR1 SGHKS, CDR2 YYEKEE (reference sequence). The germline V and J ends were trimmed by 0 bases and 10 bases, with 14 bases remaining between them. The CDR3 loop spans 14 amino acids. CDR3 amino acids: CASSLVKRADEQFF. In DNA form, the CDR3 reads TGTGCCAGCAGCTTGGTGAAGCGGGCAGACGAGCAGTTCTTC.

The sample holds many counts of this clonotype. The chain uses TRBV9 and TRBJ2-3; 9 positions match TRBD2. The CDR3 length is 17 residues. The V segment lost 4 bases and the J segment 2 bases; nucleotides outside the gene matches: 11. The V gene's germline CDR1 is SGDLS and CDR2 YYNGEE. This CDR3 is CASSPLGAGGDTDTQYF. The CDR3 DNA reads TGTGCCAGCAGCCCCCTGGGCGCGGGGGGGGACACAGATACGCAGTATTTT.

There are a few counts of this clonotype. The rearrangement joins TRBV5-1 to TRBJ1-1, with no clear D. The CDR3 totals 14 residues. Trimming removed 7 bases at V and 1 base at J, with 14 bases between. In germline, CDR1 is SGHRS, CDR2 YFSETQ. DNA for the CDR3: TGCGCCAGCGCTTTTCTTGAGGGGAACACTGAAGCTTTCTTT. This encodes CASAFLEGNTEAFF.

By share of the sample, this clonotype is medium-sized. The CDR3 DNA reads TGCAGTGCTAGTTGGACTAGCGGTCCGTTTAATGAGCAGTTCTTC. This codes for CSASWTSGPFNEQFF. The chain has TRBV20-1 and TRBJ2-1, with 10 positions matching TRBD2. The CDR3 is made up of 15 amino acids. Germline loops: CDR1 DFQATT, CDR2 SNEGSKA (reference sequence). The J segment lost 7 bases and the V segment lost 3 bases, leaving 9 bases of the junction unmatched.

The rearrangement links TRBV20-1 to TRBJ2-3, with D perhaps TRBD1 or TRBD2 (5 bases each). V was cut by 5 bases and J by 6 bases, with 15 bases left in between. In germline, CDR1 is DFQATT, CDR2 SNEGSKA (reference sequence). The CDR3 has 13 amino acids. The CDR3, as DNA: TGCAGTGCTCTCCGGGACCAGTCCGATACGCAGTATTTT. Residues: CSALRDQSDTQYF.

The chain employs TRBV20-1 and TRBJ2-7; 9 nucleotides align to TRBD2. Trimming at V came to 2 bases and at J to 5 bases, leaving 7 bases not matched to a gene. The CDR3 sequence is 14 residues long. Looked up from germline, CDR1 is DFQATT and CDR2 is SNEGSKA (reference sequence). CDR3 in DNA: TGCAGTGCTAGACTTAGCGGGAGCCTCCACGAGCAGTACTTC. Its protein is CSARLSGSLHEQYF.

Within the sample, this clonotype is medium-sized. The chain carries TRBV27 and TRBJ2-1, with D tentatively TRBD1 or TRBD2 (5 bases each). Between the trimmed V and J ends, which lost 10 bases and 6 bases, there was a span of 19 bases. This CDR3 has 14 residues. Germline V gives CDR1 MNHEY, CDR2 SMNVEV (reference sequence). The CDR3 region is CATSRQGEGNEQFF. CDR3 DNA sequence: TGTGCCACCTCTAGGCAGGGTGAGGGCAATGAGCAGTTCTTC.

The sample holds many counts of this clonotype. This chain joins TRBV6-5 and TRBJ2-3; TRBD2 agrees at 11 bases. The V gene's germline CDR1 is MNHEY and CDR2 SVGAGI. CDR3 size: 15 residues. V was pared by 5 bases and J by 3 bases, with 4 bases of the junction left unmatched. CDR3 sequence: CASSRSSGRTDTQYF. The DNA of the CDR3 is TGTGCCAGCAGTCGCTCTAGCGGGAGGACAGATACGCAGTATTTT.

This clonotype was detected ten times or more. The rearrangement joins TRBV12-3 or TRBV12-4 to TRBJ1-1; TRBD1 matches at 7 bases. Trimming removed 7 bases from V and 2 bases from J; junction bases left unmatched: 7. This CDR3 is 14 amino acids long. The CDR3 protein is CASTIQGTNTEAFF. CDR3 nucleotide sequence: TGTGCCAGCACCATACAGGGGACTAACACTGAAGCTTTCTTT.

This clonotype was seen ten or more times. The chain joins TRBV12-3 or TRBV12-4 to TRBJ2-1; TRBD2 is a possible D gene (6 bases). There are 19 residues in the CDR3. Trimming stripped 3 bases from V and 4 bases from J, with 25 bases between. The DNA of the CDR3 is TGTGCCAGCAGTTTTACCCCCAAGGGACTCATATCCCAGTACAATGAGCAGTTCTTC. Amino acid sequence: CASSFTPKGLISQYNEQFF.

In its sample, this clonotype was seen many times. This chain joins TRBV7-9 and TRBJ2-1; TRBD1 aligns across 10 bases. Per germline, CDR1 SEHNR and CDR2 FQNEAQ (reference sequence). The CDR3 consists of 16 residues. V dropped 2 bases and J dropped 5; count of bases not matched to a gene: 6. CDR3 in DNA: TGTGCCAGCAGCTTACCGGGACAGGGGTCTCACAATGAGCAGTTCTTC. It specifies CASSLPGQGSHNEQFF.

This clonotype was counted ten times or more. The J gene is TRBJ1-4, the V gene TRBV20-1; TRBD1 matches at 8 bases. Germline V lookup: CDR1 DFQATT, CDR2 SNEGSKA (reference sequence). The CDR3 has 16 amino acids. Trimming at V came to 6 bases and at J to 6 bases, leaving 15 bases not matched to a gene. The CDR3 here is CSAHKLTRRGHEKLFF. The CDR3 DNA reads as TGCAGTGCGCACAAACTTACTCGCAGGGGGCATGAAAAACTGTTTTTT.